These 8 T cell receptor beta chains were sequenced from one sample in a study of shared clonotypes between healthy human individuals. Clones were sequenced by immunoSEQ multiplex PCR, and TCRdb holds only the in-frame ones, with some missing. The table includes fewer than 1 million clones, around 96% detected once. It was CD45RO-negative cells, positively selected for CCR7, that made up naive CD8 cells, with terminally differentiated effector memory CD45RA+ cells excluded. Sequenced: naive CD8+ T cells sorted from blood. The receptors originated from a man between 25 and 39 years old in good health.

The chain joins TRBV6-6 to TRBJ2-7, with TRBD2 matching 8 bases. Losses at the gene ends were 6 bases for V and 3 bases for J; bases not matched to a gene: 7. The CDR3 consists of 14 residues. The germline CDR1 and CDR2 sequences are MNHNY and SVGAGI (reference sequence). DNA of the CDR3: TGTGCCAGCAGCGCGGGAGGACCTCTCTACGAGCAGTACTTC. It yields the protein CASSAGGPLYEQYF.

The V call is TRBV4-1, the J call TRBJ1-1; D is unclear. Germline lookup yields CDR1 MGHRA and CDR2 YSYEKL. V was pared by 0 bases and J by 1 base, with 3 bases between. The CDR3 spans 13 residues. This CDR3 reads CASSQDGNTEAFF. Written as DNA, the CDR3 is TGCGCCAGCAGCCAAGATGGGAACACTGAAGCTTTCTTT.

The chain carries TRBV7-9 and TRBJ2-1; 8 nucleotides agree with TRBD1. Germline V gene sequence: CDR1 SEHNR, CDR2 FQNEAQ (reference sequence). The V and J ends lost 5 bases and 5 bases, in that order; junction bases with no gene match: 11. The CDR3 spans 16 residues. In DNA, the CDR3 is TGTGCCAGCAGCGGATTAGGACAGGGAAAAAACAATGAGCAGTTCTTC. Amino acid sequence: CASSGLGQGKNNEQFF. The whole variable domain, filled in from reference TRBV7-9 and TRBJ2-1, reads DTGVSQNPRHKITKRGQNVTFRCDPISEHNRLYWYRQTLGQGPEFLTYFQNEAQLEKSRLLSDRFSAERPKGSFSTLEIQRTEQGDSAMYLCASSGLGQGKNNEQFFGPGTRLTVL.

The chain employs TRBV29-1 and TRBJ2-7; the D is unclear. Germline CDR1 and CDR2: SQVTM and ANQGSEA. Trimming removed 5 bases from V and 6 bases from J, with 11 bases in between. The CDR3 has 11 residues. CDR3 sequence reads: CSVMDPPEQYF. As DNA, the CDR3 is TGCAGCGTTATGGACCCTCCCGAGCAGTACTTC.

The rearrangement uses TRBV27 and TRBJ2-2; a possible D gene is TRBD1 (6 bases). The CDR3 covers 13 residues. Trimming removed 6 bases at V and 6 bases at J, with 11 bases between. CDR1 and CDR2 from the germline V gene are MNHEY and SMNVEV (reference sequence). For the CDR3, the DNA is TGTGCCAGCAGGAAGACAGGAGCCGGGGAGCTGTTTTTT. This sequence encodes CASRKTGAGELFF.

The chain uses TRBV6-5 and TRBJ2-7, with D possibly being TRBD1 (6 bases). Germline V gene sequence: CDR1 MNHEY, CDR2 SVGAGI. The germline V and J ends were trimmed by 7 bases and 3 bases, with 13 bases remaining between them. The CDR3 is 13 residues long. The CDR3 protein is CASTSQGRYEQYF. The CDR3 bases are TGTGCCAGCACTTCCCAGGGGCGCTACGAGCAGTACTTC.

In this sample, this clone turned up a few times. The genes are TRBV6-5 and TRBJ1-5; D gene uncertain. CDR1 is MNHEY and CDR2 is SVGAGI in the germline V gene. The CDR3 is 16 residues long. V gave up 4 bases and J gave up 0 bases, with 13 bases separating them. The DNA for the CDR3 is TGTGCCAGCAGTTCCCGGACGGTAGATAGCAATCAGCCCCAGCATTTT. It yields the protein CASSSRTVDSNQPQHF.

The rearrangement uses TRBV18 and TRBJ2-2; tentative D call: TRBD1 (5 bases). Trimming pared 3 bases from V and 5 bases from J, leaving 13 bases between. Per germline, CDR1 KGHSH and CDR2 LQKENI. This CDR3 is built from 15 residues. The chain's CDR3 is CASSPLDTATGELFF. The CDR3 DNA follows: TGTGCCAGCTCACCTCTGGACACTGCAACCGGGGAGCTGTTTTTT. Full variable domain (remainder filled in from reference TRBV18 and TRBJ2-2): NAGVMQNPRHLVRRRGQEARLRCSPMKGHSHVYWYRQLPEEGLKFMVYLQKENIIDESGMPKERFSAEFPKEGPSILRIQQVVRGDSAAYFCASSPLDTATGELFFGEGSRLTVL.